The 21 T cell receptor beta chains below all came from one sample that was sequenced in a study of beta chain features in type 1 diabetes (dated 2018 in TCRdb). These receptors have no known antigen. Results and caveats for the whole study, not just this receptor: A moderate but significant shortening of TCRB CDR3 length was observed in type 1 diabetes patients in all four CD4+ subsets.

Library construction relied on the immunoSEQ multiplex PCR assay. The entire amount of isolated RNA was reverse transcribed using the High Capacity cDNA Reverse Transcription Kit, so the sequenced TCRB transcripts were expressed ones. TCRdb retrieved this table from immuneACCESS and kept in-frame rearrangements only. Not all clones are present; in checked studies, unresolved V genes account for under half, and no reason is known for the remainder. Present in this sample are roughly 340,000 clones, over 9.5% of which were seen just once. The top ten hold 0.0095% to 0.011% of the sample. Specimen: naive CD4+ T cells from blood. Interpreted using the paper, the cell subset or site label stands for: true naive CD4+ T cells. All receptors derive from a woman aged 18-29 years with type 1 diabetes.

In its sample, this clone was seen a few times. The gene calls are TRBV6-5 and TRBJ1-4, with D maybe TRBD1 (6 bases). CDR1 and CDR2 (germline): MNHEY, SVGAGI. The CDR3 runs to 14 residues. The V and J ends lost 9 bases and 7 bases respectively, with 18 bases between them. CDR3 in amino acids: CASTETGTAEKLFF. CDR3 in DNA: TGTGCCAGTACCGAGACAGGCACTGCTGAAAAACTGTTTTTT.

This clone was seen a few times. This chain uses TRBV18 with TRBJ1-1, with a tentative D call TRBD1 (6 bases). The V gene's germline CDR1 is KGHSH and CDR2 LQKENI. V lost 6 bases and J 3 bases, leaving 11 bases between the germline ends. This CDR3 region has 13 residues. The CDR3 DNA reads as TGTGCCAGCTCGCAGGGGTACTACACTGAAGCTTTCTTT. It encodes CASSQGYYTEAFF.

Only a few counts were recorded for this clone. The V call is TRBV5-1, the J call TRBJ2-3; 14 nucleotides match TRBD2. This CDR3 region has 15 residues. With V trimmed by 8 bases and J by 4 bases, 6 bases remained unmatched. Germline CDR1 SGHRS, CDR2 YFSETQ. The CDR3 sequence is CASQPGLAGADTQYF. For the CDR3, the DNA is TGCGCCAGTCAACCGGGACTAGCGGGAGCAGATACGCAGTATTTT.

The V and J genes are TRBV5-6 and TRBJ2-3; 9 bases agree with TRBD2. This CDR3 contains 15 residues. V shed 4 bases and J 6 bases; nucleotides not matched to a gene: 9. Germline V gives CDR1 SGHDT, CDR2 YYEEEE. The CDR3 region is CASSPGWTSADTQYF. CDR3 nucleotides: TGTGCCAGCAGCCCGGGATGGACTAGCGCCGATACGCAGTATTTT.

This clone has only a few counts. The chain is built from TRBV11-2 and TRBJ2-3, with 9 positions matching TRBD1. Per germline, CDR1 SGHAT and CDR2 FQNNGV. V shed 3 bases and J 12 bases; nucleotides not matched to a gene: 4. CDR3 length: 12 residues. The CDR3 DNA sequence: TGTGCCAGCAGCTTCCGGGACAGGGATCAGTATTTT. Translation gives CASSFRDRDQYF.

This clone was found a few times. The CDR3 DNA follows: TGTGCCAGCAGCGGAGAGTCAGGTACGCAGTATTTT. It is translated as CASSGESGTQYF. The chain employs TRBV9 and TRBJ2-3; no definite D call. The germline V gene encodes CDR1 SGDLS and CDR2 YYNGEE. The V end was cut by 3 bases, the J end by 8 bases, with 10 bases between. This CDR3 is 12 amino acids long.

The genes are TRBV5-1 and TRBJ1-5, with D perhaps TRBD1 (5 bases). The ends were cut back, 4 bases at V and 3 bases at J, with 11 bases in the middle. Germline V CDR1 and CDR2: SGHRS, YFSETQ. The CDR3 loop spans 14 amino acids. Here the CDR3 reads CASSPDSLNQPQHF. In nucleotides, the CDR3 is TGCGCCAGCAGCCCAGACAGTCTCAATCAGCCCCAGCATTTT. The full variable domain, completed using reference TRBV5-1 and TRBJ1-5, is KAGVTQTPRYLIKTRGQQVTLSCSPISGHRSVSWYQQTPGQGLQFLFEYFSETQRNKGNFPGRFSGRQFSNSRSEMNVSTLELGDSALYLCASSPDSLNQPQHFGDGTRLSIL.

Only a few counts were recorded for this clone. The V call is TRBV7-9, the J call TRBJ2-7; TRBD1 is a possible D gene (8 bases). Germline-derived CDR1 and CDR2 are SEHNR and FQNEAQ (reference sequence). The CDR3 extends over 14 amino acids. V was trimmed by 7 bases and J by 9 bases, leaving 22 bases between them. CDR3 in DNA: TGTGCCAGCACCCAGGGGGCGGGGGATCGTCGGCAGTACTTC. Translating gives CASTQGAGDRRQYF.

V and J are TRBV9 and TRBJ1-6; 11 nucleotides agree with TRBD1. With 0 bases clipped from V and 8 bases from J, the junction kept 10 bases outside the gene matches. Germline CDR1 SGDLS, CDR2 YYNGEE. The CDR3 has 18 residues. The CDR3: CASSVDGVRDRGYSPLHF. The CDR3 DNA reads TGTGCCAGCAGCGTAGACGGAGTTCGGGACAGGGGGTATTCACCCCTCCACTTT.

The rearrangement joins TRBV6-1 to TRBJ1-2, with no clear D. Per germline, CDR1 MNHNS and CDR2 SASEGT. The length of the CDR3 is 16 residues. V was shortened by 2 bases and J by 4 bases, with 17 bases between the two germline ends. The CDR3 here is CASSEPPGMGSYGYTF. CDR3 nucleotides: TGTGCCAGCAGTGAACCTCCCGGGATGGGGTCCTATGGCTACACCTTC.

The DNA for the CDR3 is TGTGCCAGCAATACGCGCGGGAGGGAGGAGACCCAGTACTTC. Amino acids: CASNTRGREETQYF. The V call is TRBV18, the J call TRBJ2-5, with 9 bases identical to TRBD2. The CDR3 is 14 amino acids. V trimming: 8 bases; J trimming: 5 bases; junction bases outside the gene matches: 9. From germline, CDR1 is KGHSH and CDR2 LQKENI. The full variable domain, completed using reference TRBV18 and TRBJ2-5, is NAGVMQNPRHLVRRRGQEARLRCSPMKGHSHVYWYRQLPEEGLKFMVYLQKENIIDESGMPKERFSAEFPKEGPSILRIQQVVRGDSAAYFCASNTRGREETQYFGPGTRLLVL.

This clone has just a few counts. The J gene is TRBJ2-7, the V gene TRBV9; 10 bases match TRBD2. V lost 0 bases to trimming and J lost 7 bases; unmatched junction nucleotides: 7. Looked up from germline, CDR1 is SGDLS and CDR2 is YYNGEE. CDR3 length: 15 residues. The CDR3 DNA reads TGTGCCAGCAGCGTAGACCTAGCGGGGGCTAGAGAGCAGTACTTC. Residues: CASSVDLAGAREQYF.

This clone was detected only a few times. The chain has TRBV27 and TRBJ2-1; 9 bases map to TRBD1. With 7 bases clipped from V and 3 bases from J, the junction kept 7 bases outside the gene matches. This CDR3 region has 15 residues. CDR1 and CDR2 (germline): MNHEY, SMNVEV (reference sequence). CDR3 in amino acids: CASNPTGGIYNEQFF. The CDR3 nucleotides are TGTGCCAGCAACCCGACAGGGGGTATCTACAATGAGCAGTTCTTC.

Only a few counts were recorded for this clone. The chain is built from TRBV28 and TRBJ2-1; 8 bases are shared with TRBD2. CDR1 and CDR2 (germline): MDHEN, SYDVKM. The V and J ends lost 5 bases and 12 bases, in that order; junction bases with no gene match: 12. The CDR3 runs to 14 residues. CDR3 region: CASSTSPGGAGQFF. CDR3 DNA: TGTGCCAGCAGTACCTCCCCGGGGGGGGCTGGGCAGTTCTTC.

The rearrangement joins TRBV10-3 to TRBJ2-5, with a possible D match to TRBD1 (6 bases). The germline V gene encodes CDR1 ENHRY and CDR2 SYGVKD. CDR3 length equals 12 residues. Trimming cost V 0 bases and J 7 bases, with 6 bases left between them. The CDR3, as DNA: TGTGCCATCAGTGAGTCAGGGGGGACCCAGTACTTC. Its translation: CAISESGGTQYF.

The chain joins TRBV19 to TRBJ1-1; 8 bases line up with TRBD1. This CDR3 spans 14 amino acids. After removal of 3 bases from V and 4 bases from J, the junction contained 4 bases not matched to a gene. Per germline, CDR1 LNHDA and CDR2 SQIVND (reference sequence). CDR3: CASSIRTGRTEAFF. CDR3 nucleotides: TGTGCCAGTAGTATTCGGACAGGGCGCACTGAAGCTTTCTTT.

This clone appeared a few times. J is TRBJ1-1 and V is TRBV9; 12 bases map to TRBD1. The CDR3 totals 16 residues. With 3 bases clipped from V and 5 bases from J, the junction kept 8 bases outside the gene matches. Germline V gives CDR1 SGDLS, CDR2 YYNGEE. CDR3 loop: CASSGHGTGGLTEAFF. The CDR3 bases are TGTGCCAGCAGCGGCCACGGGACAGGGGGCTTGACTGAAGCTTTCTTT.

This chain connects TRBV7-3 to TRBJ2-6; 8 bases map to TRBD1. CDR1 and CDR2 (germline): SGHTA, FQGTGA. The CDR3 extends over 16 amino acids. After removal of 5 bases from V and 0 bases from J, the junction contained 3 bases not matched to a gene. The CDR3 loop is CASSPTGGSGANVLTF. For the CDR3, the DNA is TGTGCCAGCAGCCCCACAGGGGGCTCTGGGGCCAACGTCCTGACTTTC.

The CDR3 DNA reads as TGTGCCAGCAGCTTAGAGGGACAGGGGGCCGGTGAGCAGTTCTTC. It codes for CASSLEGQGAGEQFF. The rearrangement joins TRBV7-6 to TRBJ2-1; TRBD1 agrees at 12 bases. The germline V gene encodes CDR1 SGHVS and CDR2 FNYEAQ. J gave up 9 bases and V 1 base, and 4 bases lay outside the gene matches. This CDR3 region has 15 residues.

The CDR3 here is CSVAGRGDTVFGEQYF. CDR3 nucleotide sequence: TGCAGCGTTGCTGGGAGAGGGGACACCGTATTTGGCGAGCAGTACTTC. This rearrangement joins TRBV29-1 to TRBJ2-7; maybe TRBD1 (6 bases). Trimming shortened V by 4 bases and J by 6 bases, and 25 bases separated the two germline ends. The CDR3 runs to 16 residues. The germline V gene has CDR1 SQVTM and CDR2 ANQGSEA.

V usage is TRBV30 and J usage is TRBJ2-1; D is undetermined. This CDR3 spans 16 amino acids. Trimming shortened V by 0 bases and J by 1 base, and 13 bases separated the two germline ends. Germline lookup yields CDR1 GTSNPN and CDR2 SVGIG (reference sequence). CDR3 amino acids: CAWSVIGGLSYNEQFF. CDR3 DNA sequence: TGTGCCTGGAGTGTAATTGGCGGCCTATCCTACAATGAGCAGTTCTTC.